The clone carrying this TCR beta chain was seen more than once but under ten times. The source of the sample is a study of blood T cell repertoires in COVID-19. Study background: Sources were T cells, B-cell-depleted T cells, or PBMCs; the material itself was cDNA or gDNA.

Some clones are missing from TCRdb's copy, which holds only in-frame ones; the method was immunoSEQ multiplex PCR. The sample lists about 230,000 clones; 75% to 90% were seen once. Germline-derived CDR1 and CDR2 are DFQATT and SNEGSKA (reference sequence). Trimming pared 3 bases from V and 2 bases from J, leaving 11 bases between. The CDR3 loop spans 14 amino acids. V usage is TRBV20-1 and J usage is TRBJ1-5, with a tentative D call TRBD1 (5 bases). Sequenced sample: peripheral blood. This clonotype was sampled from a middle-aged man with acute or convalescent COVID-19. The CDR3 loop is CSASTGGRNQPQHF. CDR3 coding DNA: TGCAGTGCTAGTACCGGGGGACGCAATCAGCCCCAGCATTTT.